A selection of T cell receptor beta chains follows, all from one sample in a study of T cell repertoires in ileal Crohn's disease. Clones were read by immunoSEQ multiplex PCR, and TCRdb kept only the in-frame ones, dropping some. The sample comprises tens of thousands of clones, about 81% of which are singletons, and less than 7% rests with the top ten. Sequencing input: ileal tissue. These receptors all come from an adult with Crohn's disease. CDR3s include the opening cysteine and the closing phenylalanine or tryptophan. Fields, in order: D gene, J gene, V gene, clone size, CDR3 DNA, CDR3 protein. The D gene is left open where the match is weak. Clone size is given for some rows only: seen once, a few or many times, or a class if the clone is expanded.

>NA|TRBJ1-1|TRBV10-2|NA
TGCGCCAGCAGTGAAAGGGGGAGGAACACTGAAGCTTTCTTT
CASSERGRNTEAFF
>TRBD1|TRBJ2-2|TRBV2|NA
TGTGCCAGCACTGGGCAGGGGGCGGGCGGGGAGCTGTTTTTT
CASTGQGAGGELFF
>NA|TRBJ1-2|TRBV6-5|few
TGTGCCAGCAGAAGGGAGGGGGAGCCTAACTATGGCTACACCTTC
CASRREGEPNYGYTF
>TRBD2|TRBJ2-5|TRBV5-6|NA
TGTGCCAGCAGCTTCGCGGGGGGGCTCGGGGAGACCCAGTACTTC
CASSFAGGLGETQYF
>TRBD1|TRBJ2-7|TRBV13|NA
TGTGCCAGCAGCCCGCTCGGACCGGGACAGGCCTACGAGCAGTACTTC
CASSPLGPGQAYEQYF
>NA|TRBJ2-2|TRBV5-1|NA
TGCGCCAGCAGCTTGGCCGCCGGGGAGCTGTTTTTT
CASSLAAGELFF
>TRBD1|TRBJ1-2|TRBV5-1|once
TGCGCCAGCAGCTTGGACAGGGGGCAGTATGGCTACACCTTC
CASSLDRGQYGYTF
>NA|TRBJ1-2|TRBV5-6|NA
TGTGCCAGCCGGGACATTCAGAACATTAACTATGGCTACACCTTC
CASRDIQNINYGYTF
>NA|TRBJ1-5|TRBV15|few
TGTGCCACCAGCAGAGAGATAGGGGATGTCAATCAGCCCCAGCATTTT
CATSREIGDVNQPQHF
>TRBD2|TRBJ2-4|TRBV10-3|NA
TGTGCCATCGGCGGGGGGGCGTTAATTCAGTACTTC
CAIGGGALIQYF
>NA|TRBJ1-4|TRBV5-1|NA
TGCGCCAGCAGCTGGGGGGGTAGCAGGAACCTACGGGGACCGAATGAAAAACTGTTTTTT
CASSWGGSRNLRGPNEKLFF